This TCR beta chain was sequenced during a study of blood T cell repertoires in COVID-19 (dated by TCRdb to 2019 to 2021). For context, the study as a whole: The collaborator samples originated in the United States, Italy and Spain and spanned the acute and convalescent phases of COVID-19. The sample metadata nearly always contained a de-identified subject ID, COVID-19 status, age in years and sex. The prospective study material was composed of cDNA or gDNA derived from T cells, B-cell-depleted T cells, or PBMCs. Where available, HLA class I and class II types were taken from metadata supplied by the sample provider and were not determined by assay-based typing. Samples were obtained from the ongoing ImmuneRACE study (first 160 participants) and from over 1,000 subjects provided by 6 global collaborators. A freely available public database, intended as a resource for researchers studying the immune response to SARS-CoV-2, is where the repertoires were released. Subjects who had been exposed to COVID-19, were actively infected with it, or had recovered from it provided the deeply sampled blood TCRbeta repertoires that made up the dataset. Points the paper makes about the study in general: How much clinical and demographic metadata was included differed by source and by participant, and the metadata was provided uncurated.

As to this clone: The antigen it recognizes is unknown. Base-call qualities are not available, and no considerably larger clone is one nucleotide away.

TCRbeta CDR3 regions were amplified from genomic DNA using the immunoSEQ Assay, a bias-controlled multiplex PCR. The published analysis was carried out like this. The number of nucleated cells in each sample was estimated from the amplification of reference gene primers within the assay. Sequence reads were collapsed and filtered to measure the absolute abundance of every unique TCRbeta CDR3 rearrangement. Productive Simpson clonality was computed per sample as the square root of Simpson's diversity index over productive rearrangements. Sourced from immuneACCESS, this table was stored by TCRdb with only in-frame sequences that have V and J called. A share of the clones is absent; for the studies checked, an unresolved V gene accounts for under half, and the remainder has no known explanation. The DNA was the basis for D and trimming; V, J and clone size are from that table. Counted in this sample were 300,000 to 400,000 clones; 80% to 90% of them appeared once. The ten largest clones capture approximately 3% of the sample.

CDR1 MNHEY and CDR2 SMNVEV were looked up in the germline V gene (reference sequence). The CDR3 holds 14 amino acids from the cysteine to the phenylalanine. Only the CDR3 DNA is retained, 42 bases long and in frame from the first base. V is trimmed back by 6 bases and J by 8 bases, and the junction contains 7 bases that no gene match accounts for. Each collaborating institution followed its own protocols to collect whole blood in K2EDTA tubes. For TCRbeta analysis, collaborator samples were shipped as frozen whole blood, as isolated PBMCs, or as DNA extracted from either sample type. The material sequenced was peripheral blood. This receptor was obtained from a man aged 30 to 45 with active or convalescent COVID-19. This sequence uses TRBV27 and TRBJ1-4, with 9 bases aligning to TRBD1. The CDR3 is CASRETGGREKLFF. In nucleotides, the sequence is TGTGCCAGCAGAGAGACAGGGGGAAGGGAAAAACTGTTTTTT.